A single sample is the source of the 13 T cell receptor beta chains below, sequenced in a study of T cell responses to AZD1222 COVID-19 vaccine. The table came from immunoSEQ multiplex PCR; TCRdb's copy has only in-frame clones and leaves some out. The sample lists 90,000 to 120,000 clones, more than 75% occurring once. The starting material was peripheral blood, obtained 28 days after the second dose of the MenACWY control vaccine. These TCRs come from an adult who received the MenACWY meningococcal vaccine as a control.

This rearrangement joins TRBV24-1 to TRBJ2-1; 12 nucleotides line up with TRBD2. This CDR3 contains 15 residues. Germline V gene lookup returns CDR1 KGHDR and CDR2 SFDVKD. Losses at the gene ends were 3 bases for V and 10 bases for J; bases not matched to a gene: 6. The CDR3 sequence is CATSDASGGAREQFF. CDR3 DNA sequence: TGTGCCACCAGTGATGCTAGCGGGGGGGCCAGGGAGCAGTTCTTC.

The V gene is TRBV27, the J gene TRBJ2-7, with 11 bases identical to TRBD2. The CDR3 extends over 15 amino acids. The V segment lost 5 bases and the J segment 6 bases; nucleotides outside the gene matches: 9. CDR1 is MNHEY and CDR2 is SMNVEV in the germline V gene (reference sequence). The CDR3 region has the DNA TGTGCCAGCAGTGCCCACACTAGCGGGGGAGGCGAGCAGTACTTC. Amino acids: CASSAHTSGGGEQYF.

The rearrangement links TRBV7-6 to TRBJ1-3; 8 nucleotides line up with TRBD1. The germline CDR1 and CDR2 sequences are SGHVS and FNYEAQ. The CDR3 runs to 18 residues. Trimming took 5 bases from V and 0 from J; bases not matched to a gene: 12. In DNA, the CDR3 is TGTGCCAGCAGCCGGAGCCCGAGGACAGGGCTCTCTGGAAACACCATATATTTT. This translates into CASSRSPRTGLSGNTIYF.

The gene calls are TRBV6-5 and TRBJ2-7, with TRBD1 matching 7 bases. The V segment lost 5 bases and the J segment 0 bases; nucleotides outside the gene matches: 4. Per germline, CDR1 MNHEY and CDR2 SVGAGI. This CDR3 is 14 amino acids long. The CDR3 sequence: CASSRRDSSYEQYF. The CDR3 DNA reads as TGTGCCAGCAGTCGCCGGGACAGCTCCTACGAGCAGTACTTC.

CDR3 coding DNA: TGTGCCAGCAGCTTAGCGCAGGGGCGGGGGGTATATAGCAATCAGCCCCAGCATTTT. Residues: CASSLAQGRGVYSNQPQHF. This chain connects TRBV7-2 to TRBJ1-5; TRBD1 is a possible D gene (6 bases). V dropped 0 bases and J dropped 0 bases, with 18 bases sitting between them. Germline V CDR1 and CDR2: SGHTA, FQGNSA. The CDR3 covers 19 residues.

The J gene is TRBJ2-7, the V gene TRBV7-9, with D maybe TRBD2 (6 bases). Germline-derived CDR1 and CDR2 are SEHNR and FQNEAQ (reference sequence). V was trimmed by 5 bases and J by 7 bases, leaving 18 bases between them. The CDR3 sequence is 14 residues long. CDR3 amino acids: CASSQDKGLREQYF. The CDR3 bases are TGTGCCAGCAGCCAGGACAAGGGACTTCGGGAGCAGTACTTC.

The gene calls are TRBV29-1 and TRBJ1-5; TRBD1 matches 9 bases. J lost 2 bases, V lost 6 bases, and 11 bases had no gene match. Germline CDR1 is SQVTM and CDR2 is ANQGSEA. This CDR3 contains 16 residues. CDR3 sequence: CSVPRDRDDRNQPQHF. DNA of the CDR3: TGCAGCGTCCCACGGGACAGGGATGATCGCAATCAGCCCCAGCATTTT.

This chain connects TRBV7-8 to TRBJ2-2; 11 bases map to TRBD1. V lost 10 bases and J lost 4; bases outside the gene matches: 5. In germline, CDR1 is SGHVS, CDR2 FQNEAQ. This CDR3 region has 14 residues. This CDR3 reads CATGQGAVTGELFF. The CDR3 DNA follows: TGTGCCACTGGACAGGGGGCGGTCACCGGGGAGCTGTTTTTT.

V is TRBV4-2 and J is TRBJ1-5, with TRBD1 as a possible D gene (6 bases). Between the trimmed V and J ends, which lost 4 bases and 7 bases, there was a span of 20 bases. The germline CDR1 and CDR2 sequences are LGHNA and YNFKEQ. This CDR3 region has 16 residues. The CDR3 DNA reads TGTGCCAGCAGCCCAAGTTCCTCTAAACAGGGACAGCCCCAGCATTTT. This sequence encodes CASSPSSSKQGQPQHF.

The rearrangement links TRBV9 to TRBJ1-2; 7 bases map to TRBD1. The CDR3 has 14 residues. The J segment lost 6 bases and the V segment lost 4 bases, leaving 9 bases of the junction unmatched. Germline CDR1 is SGDLS and CDR2 is YYNGEE. CDR3: CASSLRQGSNGYTF. The CDR3 bases are TGTGCCAGCAGCTTAAGACAGGGTTCAAATGGCTACACCTTC.

The chain employs TRBV7-2 and TRBJ1-5; D is perhaps TRBD1 (5 bases). Germline assignment: CDR1 SGHTA and CDR2 FQGNSA. Deletions cut 5 bases from V and 3 bases from J, with 23 bases between. The CDR3 runs 18 residues. The CDR3 DNA reads as TGTGCCAGCAGCCAAAGGGTCGGCAGGGAGTACACCAATCAGCCCCAGCATTTT. Translation gives CASSQRVGREYTNQPQHF.

This clone was counted a few times. CDR3 sequence reads: CASRPGGLTGELFF. CDR3 bases: TGTGCCAGCAGACCGGGGGGCCTCACCGGGGAGCTGTTTTTT. The V and J genes are TRBV7-3 and TRBJ2-2; the D gene is possibly TRBD2 (7 bases). Germline CDR1 reads SGHTA; CDR2 reads FQGTGA. The CDR3 contains 14 residues. Trimming shortened V by 6 bases and J by 4 bases, and 12 bases separated the two germline ends. Supplemented by reference TRBV7-3 and TRBJ2-2, the full variable domain reads GAGVSQTPSNKVTEKGKYVELRCDPISGHTALYWYRQSLGQGPEFLIYFQGTGAADDSGLPNDRFFAVRPEGSVSTLKIQRTERGDSAVYLCASRPGGLTGELFFGEGSRLTVL.

The chain links TRBV14 to TRBJ1-2; the match to TRBD1 covers 7 bases. Per germline, CDR1 SGHDN and CDR2 FVKESK. The junction had 6 bases not matched to a gene; V was cut back by 1 base and J by 1 base. The CDR3 totals 16 residues. DNA of the CDR3: TGTGCCAGCAGCCAAGTAGGGGGACAGCTTAACTATGGCTACACCTTC. Protein: CASSQVGGQLNYGYTF.